This T cell receptor (beta chain) stems from a study of T cell responses to AZD1222 COVID-19 vaccine. This table comes from immunoSEQ multiplex PCR, and its TCRdb copy is limited to in-frame clones, with some not included. The sample has fewer than 200,000 clones, around 89% seen once; the top ten hold about 4.5%. V lost 5 bases and J lost 4, with 12 bases in between. The germline gives CDR1 MNHEY, CDR2 SVGAGI. The CDR3 spans 13 residues. This sample comprised peripheral blood, obtained 28 days after the second AZD1222 dose. The clonotype originates from an adult who received the AZD1222 COVID-19 vaccine. V is TRBV6-5 and J is TRBJ2-7; a possible D gene is TRBD2 (6 bases). This CDR3 reads CASSPQAGYEQYF. The CDR3 DNA follows: TGTGCCAGCAGTCCCCAGGCGGGGTACGAGCAGTACTTC.